This TCR beta chain was profiled in a study of T cell changes during pregnancy in multiple sclerosis. Germline trimming cut 0 bases from V and 5 bases from J; bases unmatched to any gene: 3. This CDR3 is built from 14 residues. Germline lookup yields CDR1 LNHNV and CDR2 YYDKDF (reference sequence). Produced via immunoSEQ multiplex PCR; TCRdb's table is partial and in-frame only. The sample carries fewer than 50,000 clones, roughly 92% recorded once. The chain uses TRBV15 and TRBJ2-7, with 8 bases identical to TRBD1. The clonotype originates from a female donor in good health, enrolled as a control in a pregnancy study. The source material was CD4+ T cells from peripheral blood mononuclear cells, sampled in the second trimester of pregnancy. CDR3 DNA: TGTGCCACCAGCAGAGAGGGACAGGACAACGAGCAGTACTTC. It specifies CATSREGQDNEQYF.